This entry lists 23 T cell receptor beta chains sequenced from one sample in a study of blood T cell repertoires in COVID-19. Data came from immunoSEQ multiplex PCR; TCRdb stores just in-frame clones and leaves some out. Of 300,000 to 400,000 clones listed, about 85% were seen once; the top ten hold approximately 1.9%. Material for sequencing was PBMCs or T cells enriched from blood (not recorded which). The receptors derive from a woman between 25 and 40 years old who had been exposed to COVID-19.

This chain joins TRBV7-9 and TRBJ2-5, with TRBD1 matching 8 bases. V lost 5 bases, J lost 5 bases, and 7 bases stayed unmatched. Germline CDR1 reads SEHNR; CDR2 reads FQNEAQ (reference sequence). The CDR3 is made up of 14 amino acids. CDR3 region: CASSRQGATETQYF. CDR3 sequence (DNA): TGTGCCAGCAGCCGGCAGGGGGCGACGGAGACCCAGTACTTC.

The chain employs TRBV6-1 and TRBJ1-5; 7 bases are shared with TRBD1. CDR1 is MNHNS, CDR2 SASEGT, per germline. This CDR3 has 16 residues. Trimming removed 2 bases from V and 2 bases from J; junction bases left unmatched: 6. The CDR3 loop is CASSEWRQGRNQPQHF. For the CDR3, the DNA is TGTGCCAGCAGTGAATGGAGACAGGGACGCAATCAGCCCCAGCATTTT.

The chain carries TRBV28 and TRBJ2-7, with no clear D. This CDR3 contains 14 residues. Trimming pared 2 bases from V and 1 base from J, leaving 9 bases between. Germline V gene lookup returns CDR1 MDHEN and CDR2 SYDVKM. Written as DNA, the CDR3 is TGTGCCAGCAGTTTACGGGTGGTATCCTACGAGCAGTACTTC. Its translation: CASSLRVVSYEQYF.

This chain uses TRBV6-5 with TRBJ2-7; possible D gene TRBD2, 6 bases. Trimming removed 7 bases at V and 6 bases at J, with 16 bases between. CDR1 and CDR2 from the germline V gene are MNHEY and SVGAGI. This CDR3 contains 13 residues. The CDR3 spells CASTQGTVSEQYF. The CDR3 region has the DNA TGTGCCAGCACACAAGGGACTGTCTCCGAGCAGTACTTC.

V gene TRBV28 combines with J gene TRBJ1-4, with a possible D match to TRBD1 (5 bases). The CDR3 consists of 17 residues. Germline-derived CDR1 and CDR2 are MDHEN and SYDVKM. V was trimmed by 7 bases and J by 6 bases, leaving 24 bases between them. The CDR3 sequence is CASTLNSPPQVDEKLFF. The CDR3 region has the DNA TGTGCCAGCACTCTAAACTCCCCCCCACAGGTGGATGAAAAACTGTTTTTT.

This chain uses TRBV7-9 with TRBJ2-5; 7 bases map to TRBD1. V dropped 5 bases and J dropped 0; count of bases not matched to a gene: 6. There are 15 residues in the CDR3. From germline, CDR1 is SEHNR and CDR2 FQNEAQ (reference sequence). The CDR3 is CASSPMTGYQETQYF. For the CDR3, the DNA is TGTGCCAGCAGCCCAATGACAGGGTACCAAGAGACCCAGTACTTC.

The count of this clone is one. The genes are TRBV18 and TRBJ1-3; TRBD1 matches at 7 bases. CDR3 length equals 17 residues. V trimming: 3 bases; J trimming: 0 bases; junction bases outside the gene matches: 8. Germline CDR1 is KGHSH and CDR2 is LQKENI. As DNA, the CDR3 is TGTGCCAGCTCACCGCGGAACAGGGGCCTCTCTGGAAACACCATATATTTT. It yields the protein CASSPRNRGLSGNTIYF.

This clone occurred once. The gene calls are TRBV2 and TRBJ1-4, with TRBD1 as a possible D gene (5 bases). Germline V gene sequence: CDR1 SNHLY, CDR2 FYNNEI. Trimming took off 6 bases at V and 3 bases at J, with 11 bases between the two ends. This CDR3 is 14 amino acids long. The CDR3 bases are TGTGCCAGCAGGTTGACAGTGGCTAATGAAAAACTGTTTTTT. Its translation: CASRLTVANEKLFF.

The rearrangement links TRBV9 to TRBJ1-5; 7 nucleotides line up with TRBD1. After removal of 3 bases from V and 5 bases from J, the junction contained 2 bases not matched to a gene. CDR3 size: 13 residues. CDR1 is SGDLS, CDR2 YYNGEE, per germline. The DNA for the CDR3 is TGTGCCAGCAGCGAGGGGGCTTATCAGCCCCAGCATTTT. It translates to CASSEGAYQPQHF.

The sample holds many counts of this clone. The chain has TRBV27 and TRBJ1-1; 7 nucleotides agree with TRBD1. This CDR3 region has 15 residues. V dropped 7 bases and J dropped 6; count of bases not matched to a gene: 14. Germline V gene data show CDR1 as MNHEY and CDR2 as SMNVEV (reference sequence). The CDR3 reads CASTTLGQLRAEAFF. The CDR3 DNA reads TGTGCCAGCACTACCCTGGGACAGCTTAGGGCTGAAGCTTTCTTT.

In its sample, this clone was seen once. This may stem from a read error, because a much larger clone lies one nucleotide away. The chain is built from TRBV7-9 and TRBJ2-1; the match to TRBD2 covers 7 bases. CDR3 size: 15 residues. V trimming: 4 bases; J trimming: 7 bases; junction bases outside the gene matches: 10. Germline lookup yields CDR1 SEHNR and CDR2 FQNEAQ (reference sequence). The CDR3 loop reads CASSSPGLTMNEQFF. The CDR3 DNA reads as TGTGCCAGCAGCTCCCCGGGACTAACGATGAATGAGCAGTTCTTC.

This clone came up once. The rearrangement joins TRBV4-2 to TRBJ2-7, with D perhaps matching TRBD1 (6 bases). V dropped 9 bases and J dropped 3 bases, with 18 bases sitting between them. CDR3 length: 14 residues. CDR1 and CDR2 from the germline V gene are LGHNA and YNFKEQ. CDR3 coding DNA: TGTGCCAGACACGGGACATCTTATATCTACGAGCAGTACTTC. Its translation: CARHGTSYIYEQYF.

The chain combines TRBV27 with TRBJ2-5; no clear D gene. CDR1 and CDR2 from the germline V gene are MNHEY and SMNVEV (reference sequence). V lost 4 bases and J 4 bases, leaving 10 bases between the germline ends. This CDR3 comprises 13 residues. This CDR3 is CASSSDPLETQYF. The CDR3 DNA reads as TGTGCCAGCAGTTCTGATCCACTAGAGACCCAGTACTTC.

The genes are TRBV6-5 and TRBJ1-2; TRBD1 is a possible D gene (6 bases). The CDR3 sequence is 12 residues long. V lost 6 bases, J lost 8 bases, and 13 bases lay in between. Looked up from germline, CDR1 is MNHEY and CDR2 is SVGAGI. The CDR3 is CASSLRGRGYTF. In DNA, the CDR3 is TGTGCCAGCAGCCTCAGGGGACGCGGCTACACCTTC.

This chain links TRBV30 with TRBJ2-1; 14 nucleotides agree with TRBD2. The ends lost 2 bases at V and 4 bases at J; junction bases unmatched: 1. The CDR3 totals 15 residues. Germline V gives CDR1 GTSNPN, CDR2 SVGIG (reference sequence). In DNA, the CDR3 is TGTGCCTGGAGTCGACTAGCGGGGGGGTACAATGAGCAGTTCTTC. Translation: CAWSRLAGGYNEQFF.

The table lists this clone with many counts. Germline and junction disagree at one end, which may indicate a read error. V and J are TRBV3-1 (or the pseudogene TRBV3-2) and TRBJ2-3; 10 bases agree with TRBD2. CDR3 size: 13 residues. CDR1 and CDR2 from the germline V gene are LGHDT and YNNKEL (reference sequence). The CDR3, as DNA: TGTGCCAGCAGCCAAACTCGGACTAGCGGCGGGAATTTT. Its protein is CASSQTRTSGGNF.

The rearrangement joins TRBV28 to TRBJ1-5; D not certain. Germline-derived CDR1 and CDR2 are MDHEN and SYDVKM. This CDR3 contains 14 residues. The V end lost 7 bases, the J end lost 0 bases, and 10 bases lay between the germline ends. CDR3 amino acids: CASMSAYSNQPQHF. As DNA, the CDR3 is TGTGCCAGCATGAGCGCCTATAGCAATCAGCCCCAGCATTTT.

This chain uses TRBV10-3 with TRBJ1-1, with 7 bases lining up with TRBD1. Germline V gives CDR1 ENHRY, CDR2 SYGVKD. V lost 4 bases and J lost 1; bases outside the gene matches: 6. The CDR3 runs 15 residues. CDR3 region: CAISALGQRNTEAFF. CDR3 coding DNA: TGTGCCATCAGTGCCTTGGGACAGCGGAACACTGAAGCTTTCTTT.

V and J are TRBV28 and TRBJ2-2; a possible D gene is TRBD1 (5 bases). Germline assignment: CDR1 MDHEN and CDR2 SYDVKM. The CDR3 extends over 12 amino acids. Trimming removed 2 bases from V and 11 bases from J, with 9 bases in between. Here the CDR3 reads CASSLQRGELFF. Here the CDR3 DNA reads TGTGCCAGCAGTTTACAAAGGGGTGAGCTGTTTTTT. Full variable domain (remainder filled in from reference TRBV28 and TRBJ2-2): DVKVTQSSRYLVKRTGEKVFLECVQDMDHENMFWYRQDPGLGLRLIYFSYDVKMKEKGDIPEGYSVSREKKERFSLILESASTNQTSMYLCASSLQRGELFFGEGSRLTVL.

The CDR3 reads CASSQDSPSVAGANVLTF. The CDR3 nucleotides read TGTGCCAGCAGCCAAGATTCGCCGAGCGTGGCTGGGGCCAACGTCCTGACTTTC. This sequence joins TRBV3-1 (or the pseudogene TRBV3-2) and TRBJ2-6; D is uncertain. V gave up 0 bases and J gave up 2 bases, with 14 bases separating them. CDR3 length equals 18 residues. Germline loops: CDR1 LGHDT, CDR2 YNNKEL (reference sequence).

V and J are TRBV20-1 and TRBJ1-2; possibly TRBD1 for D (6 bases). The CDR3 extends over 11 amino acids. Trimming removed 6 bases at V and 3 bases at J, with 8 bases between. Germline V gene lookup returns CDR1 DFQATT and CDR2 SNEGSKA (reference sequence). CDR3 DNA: TGCAGTGCGCGGACAGACTATGGCTACACCTTC. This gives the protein CSARTDYGYTF.

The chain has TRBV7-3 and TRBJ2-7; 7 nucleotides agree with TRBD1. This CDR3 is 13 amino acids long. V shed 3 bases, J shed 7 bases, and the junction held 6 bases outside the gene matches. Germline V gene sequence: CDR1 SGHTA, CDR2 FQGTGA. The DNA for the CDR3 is TGTGCCAGCAGCTTCCCGGACAGGCCGGAGCAGTACTTC. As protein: CASSFPDRPEQYF. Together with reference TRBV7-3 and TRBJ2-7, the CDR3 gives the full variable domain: GAGVSQTPSNKVTEKGKYVELRCDPISGHTALYWYRQSLGQGPEFLIYFQGTGAADDSGLPNDRFFAVRPEGSVSTLKIQRTERGDSAVYLCASSFPDRPEQYFGPGTRLTVT.

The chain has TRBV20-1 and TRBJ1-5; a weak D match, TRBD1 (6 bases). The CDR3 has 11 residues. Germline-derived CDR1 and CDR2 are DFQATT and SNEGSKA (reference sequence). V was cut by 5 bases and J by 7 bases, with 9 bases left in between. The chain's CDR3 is CSAGDTQPQHF. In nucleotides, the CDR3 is TGCAGTGCTGGGGACACACAGCCCCAGCATTTT.